The sample holds a few counts of the clone carrying this T cell receptor beta chain. Its specificity is not known. Measured with immunoSEQ multiplex PCR; TCRdb has only the in-frame clones, and not every one. This table has around 150,000 clones, about 85% appearing once. The source of the sample is a study of cytomegalovirus exposure and HLA in healthy donors. V lost 3 bases, J lost 0 bases, and 15 bases lay in between. Germline assignment: CDR1 LGHNA and CDR2 YNFKEQ. CDR3 size: 18 residues. Study findings and constraints: Reported performance of the classifier showed diagnosis of cytomegalovirus status with high specificity and sensitivity.

The specimen sequenced was PBMCs. The TCR sequence derives from a man aged 25-40 years in good health and CMV-seropositive. The chain is built from TRBV4-2 and TRBJ1-6; D might be TRBD1 (5 bases). The CDR3 sequence is CASSHPDSVSSYNSPLHF. CDR3 coding DNA: TGTGCCAGCAGCCATCCCGACAGCGTTAGCTCCTATAATTCACCCCTCCACTTT.